The 27 T cell receptor beta chains listed next were all sequenced from one sample in a study of blood T cell repertoires in COVID-19. Method: immunoSEQ multiplex PCR; TCRdb's copy keeps in-frame clones and lacks some. The table records some 310,000 clones, more than 75% of them present only once. Specimen: peripheral blood. The receptors come from a man aged 45-65 years with active or convalescent COVID-19.

The V call is TRBV5-4, the J call TRBJ1-4; no clear D. Germline-derived CDR1 and CDR2 are SGHNT and YYREEE (reference sequence). The CDR3 has 13 amino acids. V shed 5 bases and J shed 3 bases, with 8 bases lying between them. The CDR3 sequence is CASRVAANEKLFF. DNA of the CDR3: TGTGCCAGCAGGGTTGCGGCTAATGAAAAACTGTTTTTT.

The chain employs TRBV6-1 and TRBJ1-5, with D possibly being TRBD1 (5 bases). V was cut by 6 bases and J by 7 bases, with 16 bases left in between. This CDR3 spans 14 amino acids. From germline, CDR1 is MNHNS and CDR2 SASEGT. Written as DNA, the CDR3 is TGTGCCAGCAGCGACCCTCAGGGATACCAGCCCCAGCATTTT. This codes for CASSDPQGYQPQHF.

This chain uses TRBV19 with TRBJ2-7; 12 nucleotides agree with TRBD1. This CDR3 comprises 13 residues. J gave up 7 bases and V 5 bases, and 3 bases lay outside the gene matches. Germline V gene sequence: CDR1 LNHDA, CDR2 SQIVND (reference sequence). The CDR3 DNA is TGTGCCAGTAGTCGGGACAGGGGGCAGGAGCAGTACTTC. Translating it yields CASSRDRGQEQYF.

The chain combines TRBV6-2 or TRBV6-3 with TRBJ2-7; 7 bases are a match to TRBD1. The CDR3 length is 15 residues. V was pared by 2 bases and J by 3 bases, with 7 bases of the junction left unmatched. Germline V CDR1 and CDR2: MNHEY, SVGEGT. CDR3 protein: CASSYPPRDSYEQYF. The CDR3 nucleotides are TGTGCCAGCAGTTACCCCCCTAGGGACAGCTACGAGCAGTACTTC.

The chain carries TRBV7-3 and TRBJ2-2; maybe TRBD1 (6 bases). Germline CDR1 SGHTA, CDR2 FQGTGA. The CDR3 runs 18 residues. V dropped 1 base and J dropped 3 bases, with 18 bases sitting between them. CDR3 sequence (DNA): TGTGCCAGCAGCTTAAACCCACCAGGGGCGGTAGACACCGGGGAGCTGTTTTTT. Its protein product is CASSLNPPGAVDTGELFF. The complete variable domain, with remaining parts taken from reference TRBV7-3 and TRBJ2-2, reads GAGVSQTPSNKVTEKGKYVELRCDPISGHTALYWYRQSLGQGPEFLIYFQGTGAADDSGLPNDRFFAVRPEGSVSTLKIQRTERGDSAVYLCASSLNPPGAVDTGELFFGEGSRLTVL.

This clone appeared a single time. The chain combines TRBV18 with TRBJ1-6; 7 bases are a match to TRBD1. The CDR3 loop spans 15 amino acids. The V gene's germline CDR1 is KGHSH and CDR2 LQKENI. V dropped 4 bases and J dropped 5; count of bases not matched to a gene: 5. Here the CDR3 DNA reads TGTGCCAGCTCACTTGCCGGGACAGATAATTCACCCCTCCACTTT. Its protein is CASSLAGTDNSPLHF.

This sequence joins TRBV10-3 and TRBJ1-5; D is undetermined. In germline, CDR1 is ENHRY, CDR2 SYGVKD. The CDR3 contains 15 residues. The germline V and J ends were trimmed by 0 bases and 9 bases, with 15 bases remaining between them. The CDR3 sequence is CAISESGPLERPQHF. The DNA of the CDR3 is TGTGCCATCAGTGAGTCGGGCCCCTTGGAAAGGCCCCAGCATTTT.

The rearrangement uses TRBV24-1 and TRBJ2-1, with 13 positions matching TRBD2. The V gene end was trimmed by 4 bases and the J gene end by 9 bases; junction bases not matched to a gene: 8. Germline assignment: CDR1 KGHDR and CDR2 SFDVKD. CDR3 length equals 16 residues. This chain's CDR3 is CATSDQLAGGPGEQFF. The CDR3 coding sequence is TGTGCCACCAGTGACCAACTAGCGGGAGGGCCCGGTGAGCAGTTCTTC.

The V and J genes are TRBV5-8 and TRBJ2-3, with D tentatively TRBD1 (6 bases). The germline CDR1 and CDR2 sequences are SGHTS and YDEGEE. The CDR3 runs 15 residues. Between the trimmed V and J ends, which lost 0 bases and 5 bases, there was a span of 13 bases. The CDR3 spells CASSLGPGAGDTQYF. In DNA form, the CDR3 reads TGTGCCAGCAGCTTGGGTCCAGGGGCTGGAGATACGCAGTATTTT.

DNA of the CDR3: TGTGCCAGCAGGGCGGAGGTCCGAAATTCACCCCTCCACTTT. Protein sequence: CASRAEVRNSPLHF. This chain uses TRBV6-5 with TRBJ1-6; no reliable D call. The V gene's germline CDR1 is MNHEY and CDR2 SVGAGI. The V end lost 6 bases, the J end lost 7 bases, and 13 bases lay between the germline ends. The CDR3 is 14 residues long.

The chain carries TRBV5-4 and TRBJ1-6; 8 positions agree with TRBD1. Trimming took 0 bases from V and 7 from J; bases not matched to a gene: 6. The CDR3 spans 16 residues. The germline CDR1 and CDR2 sequences are SGHNT and YYREEE (reference sequence). CDR3 nucleotides: TGTGCCAGCAGCTTGGATTCGGACAGGGAGAATTCACCCCTCCACTTT. Its translation is CASSLDSDRENSPLHF.

This clone has a handful of counts. At one end, the junction sequence differs from germline, possibly due to a read error. The rearrangement uses TRBV5-6 and TRBJ2-4; TRBD2 is a possible D gene (5 bases). CDR1 is SGHDT and CDR2 is YYEEEE in the germline V gene. CDR3 length: 12 residues. CDR3 sequence (DNA): TGTGCCAGCAGCTTGGGACTAAACTGGCGGATATTC. This gives the protein CASSLGLNWRIF.

This chain uses TRBV10-3 with TRBJ2-2; D is perhaps TRBD2 (5 bases). The length of the CDR3 is 15 residues. Germline V gene data show CDR1 as ENHRY and CDR2 as SYGVKD. V dropped 6 bases and J dropped 6 bases, with 17 bases sitting between them. CDR3: CAIRTSPTRPGELFF. The CDR3 nucleotides are TGTGCCATCAGAACCAGCCCAACTAGACCCGGGGAGCTGTTTTTT.

Regarding this clone: This sample also contains other DNA sequences that code for the same CDR3. This chain joins TRBV5-1 and TRBJ2-5; D is uncertain. CDR1 is SGHRS, CDR2 YFSETQ, per germline. V was clipped by 0 bases and J by 2 bases, with 5 bases between them. The CDR3 sequence is 13 residues long. CDR3 nucleotide sequence: TGCGCCAGCAGCTTGGGGCAGCAAGAGACCCAGTACTTC. It encodes CASSLGQQETQYF.

The CDR3 protein is CASSPVGGGAEAFF. CDR3 DNA: TGCGCCAGCAGCCCGGTGGGGGGAGGAGCTGAAGCTTTCTTT. V is TRBV5-1 and J is TRBJ1-1; D is perhaps TRBD1 (5 bases). Germline assignment: CDR1 SGHRS and CDR2 YFSETQ. The CDR3 runs 14 residues. V lost 4 bases and J lost 6, with 16 bases in between.

The chain combines TRBV18 with TRBJ2-2, with a possible D match to TRBD1 (6 bases). The CDR3 covers 16 residues. V dropped 1 base and J dropped 2 bases, with 11 bases sitting between them. Germline V gene sequence: CDR1 KGHSH, CDR2 LQKENI. The CDR3 sequence: CASSPQRQANTGELFF. As DNA, the CDR3 is TGTGCCAGCTCACCACAGAGACAGGCCAACACCGGGGAGCTGTTTTTT.

The chain recombines TRBV11-2 with TRBJ2-7; a weak D match, TRBD1 (5 bases). V was clipped by 2 bases and J by 3 bases, with 11 bases between them. This CDR3 spans 14 amino acids. Germline-derived CDR1 and CDR2 are SGHAT and FQNNGV. The CDR3 here is CASSLSTRVYEQYF. The CDR3 nucleotides read TGTGCCAGCAGCTTATCGACCAGGGTCTACGAGCAGTACTTC. The variable domain in full, completed from reference TRBV11-2 and TRBJ2-7, reads EAGVAQSPRYKIIEKRQSVAFWCNPISGHATLYWYQQILGQGPKLLIQFQNNGVVDDSQLPKDRFSAERLKGVDSTLKIQPAKLEDSAVYLCASSLSTRVYEQYFGPGTRLTVT.

V gene TRBV29-1 combines with J gene TRBJ2-3, with 8 bases that match TRBD2. Germline CDR1 is SQVTM and CDR2 is ANQGSEA. V lost 6 bases to trimming and J lost 2 bases; unmatched junction nucleotides: 7. This CDR3 has 14 residues. The chain's CDR3 is CSVDAGGSTDTQYF. The CDR3, as DNA: TGCAGCGTGGACGCGGGGGGCTCCACAGATACGCAGTATTTT.

The genes are TRBV7-8 and TRBJ2-7; 11 nucleotides line up with TRBD2. Germline lookup yields CDR1 SGHVS and CDR2 FQNEAQ. V lost 2 bases and J lost 0; bases outside the gene matches: 15. The CDR3 totals 20 residues. This CDR3 is CASSLPSRKLAGATSYEQYF. Here the CDR3 DNA reads TGTGCCAGCAGCTTACCGTCACGGAAACTAGCGGGGGCTACCTCCTACGAGCAGTACTTC.

A few counts support this clone. The chain uses TRBV6-5 and TRBJ1-2, with D hard to call. The V gene lost 4 bases and the J gene lost 8 bases, with 11 bases spanning the gap. Per the germline V gene, CDR1 is MNHEY and CDR2 is SVGAGI. The CDR3 length is 12 residues. In nucleotides, the CDR3 is TGTGCCAGCAGTTCCTCCCGGTGGGGCTACACCTTC. Translation: CASSSSRWGYTF.

In the case of this clone: Distinct nucleotide sequences in the sample also encode this CDR3. V usage is TRBV29-1 and J usage is TRBJ2-5, with 7 positions matching TRBD1. The CDR3 loop spans 12 amino acids. The V gene end was trimmed by 4 bases and the J gene end by 5 bases; junction bases not matched to a gene: 4. Germline V lookup: CDR1 SQVTM, CDR2 ANQGSEA. The CDR3 region is CSVGTGEETQYF. The CDR3 region has the DNA TGCAGCGTTGGAACAGGGGAGGAGACCCAGTACTTC.

The CDR3: CASSLKFRGHSGNTIYF. The CDR3 DNA sequence: TGTGCCAGCAGCTTGAAATTCAGGGGCCACTCTGGAAACACCATATATTTT. The chain joins TRBV11-3 to TRBJ1-3, with TRBD1 as a possible D gene (6 bases). Per the germline V gene, CDR1 is SGHNT and CDR2 is YENEEA. V was trimmed by 3 bases and J by 0 bases, leaving 15 bases between them. The CDR3 runs 17 residues.

CDR3 amino acids: CASSPRETNYGYTF. The CDR3 bases are TGTGCCAGCAGCCCCCGAGAGACTAACTATGGCTACACCTTC. The V and J genes are TRBV7-2 and TRBJ1-2; D uncertain. Trimming took 5 bases from V and 0 from J, leaving 10 bases between them. There are 14 residues in the CDR3. CDR1 and CDR2 from the germline V gene are SGHTA and FQGNSA.

This clone was counted a few times. The chain links TRBV30 to TRBJ1-2, with 12 bases identical to TRBD1. This CDR3 is 16 amino acids long. Germline V lookup: CDR1 GTSNPN, CDR2 SVGIG (reference sequence). The V segment lost 3 bases and the J segment 8 bases; nucleotides outside the gene matches: 13. In DNA form, the CDR3 reads TGTGCCTGGAGCCAAGCACCGGGACAGGGGGCGCGGGGCTACACCTTC. This gives the protein CAWSQAPGQGARGYTF.

V and J are TRBV5-4 and TRBJ1-1; D unresolved. From germline, CDR1 is SGHNT and CDR2 YYREEE (reference sequence). With 0 bases removed from V and 5 bases from J, the gap between germline ends came to 11 bases. CDR3 length equals 14 residues. The CDR3 bases are TGTGCCAGCAGCTTGGGTCCCGGGAAAACTGAAGCTTTCTTT. Residues: CASSLGPGKTEAFF.

J is TRBJ2-2 and V is TRBV28; 10 bases match TRBD1. The germline CDR1 and CDR2 sequences are MDHEN and SYDVKM. The CDR3 spans 16 residues. V shed 5 bases and J 8 bases; nucleotides not matched to a gene: 11. The DNA of the CDR3 is TGTGCCAGCAGTAGCGGGACAGGGGCAACAGGGGGGGAGCTGTTTTTT. It specifies CASSSGTGATGGELFF.

The V call is TRBV18, the J call TRBJ2-7; possible D gene TRBD2, 5 bases. V was pared by 6 bases and J by 3 bases, with 12 bases between. Germline CDR1 KGHSH, CDR2 LQKENI. There are 13 residues in the CDR3. CDR3 amino acids: CASSPGLFYEQYF. CDR3 bases: TGTGCCAGCTCTCCAGGACTCTTCTACGAGCAGTACTTC. Combining the CDR3 with reference TRBV18 and TRBJ2-7 gives the whole variable domain NAGVMQNPRHLVRRRGQEARLRCSPMKGHSHVYWYRQLPEEGLKFMVYLQKENIIDESGMPKERFSAEFPKEGPSILRIQQVVRGDSAAYFCASSPGLFYEQYFGPGTRLTVT.